These 30 T cell receptor beta chains were sequenced from one sample in a study of T cell responses to AZD1222 COVID-19 vaccine. Some clones are missing from TCRdb's copy, which holds only in-frame ones; the method was immunoSEQ multiplex PCR. The sample shows 150,000 to 250,000 clones, about 94% of them seen only once. Sequencing used peripheral blood, obtained 28 days after the second AZD1222 dose. The receptors shown here come from an adult who received the AZD1222 COVID-19 vaccine.

The genes are TRBV7-9 and TRBJ1-1; 10 bases are a match to TRBD1. CDR3 length: 15 residues. In germline, CDR1 is SEHNR, CDR2 FQNEAQ (reference sequence). Trimming at V came to 1 base and at J to 5 bases, leaving 4 bases not matched to a gene. This CDR3 is CASSLEGQGRTEAFF. DNA for the CDR3: TGTGCCAGCAGCTTAGAGGGACAGGGGCGGACTGAAGCTTTCTTT.

V is TRBV7-6 and J is TRBJ2-1; 8 nucleotides align to TRBD2. J gave up 5 bases and V 3 bases, and 9 bases lay outside the gene matches. The germline CDR1 and CDR2 sequences are SGHVS and FNYEAQ. The CDR3 sequence is 16 residues long. The CDR3 nucleotides are TGTGCCAGCAGCTTGAATCAGGGACTAGGTAACAATGAGCAGTTCTTC. Residues: CASSLNQGLGNNEQFF.

The chain recombines TRBV7-2 with TRBJ1-2; no reliable D call. This CDR3 is built from 15 residues. The V gene's germline CDR1 is SGHTA and CDR2 FQGNSA. The V end lost 1 base, the J end lost 0 bases, and 9 bases lay between the germline ends. CDR3 DNA: TGTGCCAGCAGCTTAGAGGTGAAAGCTAACTATGGCTACACCTTC. The encoded protein is CASSLEVKANYGYTF.

The V call is TRBV7-9, the J call TRBJ1-1; no firm D call. The V and J ends lost 1 base and 5 bases respectively, with 5 bases between them. The CDR3 runs to 12 residues. The germline V gene has CDR1 SEHNR and CDR2 FQNEAQ (reference sequence). CDR3 nucleotide sequence: TGTGCCAGCAGCTTAGAGTCTACTGAAGCTTTCTTT. Its translation: CASSLESTEAFF.

This clone was observed a few times. The CDR3 DNA reads as TGTGCCAGCAGCCAAGTTCAGGGTGGTTTAACTGAAGCTTTCTTT. Translating it yields CASSQVQGGLTEAFF. The chain carries TRBV14 and TRBJ1-1; TRBD1 might be the D (5 bases). Germline values: CDR1 SGHDN, CDR2 FVKESK. The CDR3 totals 15 residues. The V gene lost 1 base and the J gene lost 5 bases, with 14 bases spanning the gap.

The V call is TRBV3-1 (or the pseudogene TRBV3-2), the J call TRBJ1-6, with 8 bases that match TRBD1. Germline V CDR1 and CDR2: LGHDT, YNNKEL (reference sequence). The CDR3 is made up of 12 amino acids. With V trimmed by 3 bases and J by 14 bases, 3 bases remained unmatched. The DNA for the CDR3 is TGTGCCAGCAGCCAGACAGGGGATACCCTCCACTTT. This codes for CASSQTGDTLHF.

This chain links TRBV5-4 with TRBJ2-1, with 8 bases that match TRBD2. The CDR3 consists of 16 residues. Germline-derived CDR1 and CDR2 are SGHNT and YYREEE (reference sequence). Trimming at V came to 4 bases and at J to 13 bases, leaving 19 bases not matched to a gene. In nucleotides, the CDR3 is TGTGCCAGCAGCCCCGCGGCGGCGGGGGGCCCTCTCAACCAGTTCTTC. It is translated as CASSPAAAGGPLNQFF.

With regard to this clone: In the same sample, other DNA sequences code for this CDR3. The chain links TRBV5-6 to TRBJ1-2; D is uncertain. This CDR3 is 12 amino acids long. In germline, CDR1 is SGHDT, CDR2 YYEEEE. V gave up 0 bases and J gave up 4 bases, with 4 bases separating them. The CDR3 DNA reads as TGTGCCAGCAGCTTGGCCAGCTATGGCTACACCTTC. It specifies CASSLASYGYTF.

The V gene is TRBV3-1 (or the pseudogene TRBV3-2), the J gene TRBJ1-6, with D possibly being TRBD1 (5 bases). CDR3 size: 17 residues. The V end lost 3 bases, the J end lost 4 bases, and 16 bases lay between the germline ends. Germline V gene lookup returns CDR1 LGHDT and CDR2 YNNKEL (reference sequence). CDR3 residues: CASSQAGRMTYNSPLHF. The CDR3 DNA reads TGTGCCAGCAGCCAGGCAGGGCGTATGACTTATAATTCACCCCTCCACTTT.

The chain couples TRBV28 to TRBJ1-3, with D unresolved. This CDR3 has 12 amino acids. The ends were cut back, 1 base at V and 5 bases at J, with 3 bases in the middle. Per germline, CDR1 MDHEN and CDR2 SYDVKM. The CDR3: CASSLYRNTIYF. The CDR3 nucleotides are TGTGCCAGCAGTTTATATCGAAACACCATATATTTT.

The chain has TRBV14 and TRBJ1-3; possible D gene TRBD1, 5 bases. CDR3 length: 15 residues. Germline lookup yields CDR1 SGHDN and CDR2 FVKESK. The V and J ends lost 6 bases and 4 bases respectively, with 16 bases between them. The CDR3 nucleotides are TGTGCCAGCAGGAGTACCGCAGGGTCAGGAAACACCATATATTTT. This sequence encodes CASRSTAGSGNTIYF.

This clone has a single count. The chain has TRBV5-1 and TRBJ2-1, with D possibly being TRBD2 (6 bases). Trimming shortened V by 0 bases and J by 8 bases, and 15 bases separated the two germline ends. The V gene's germline CDR1 is SGHRS and CDR2 YFSETQ. The CDR3 extends over 15 amino acids. CDR3 amino acids: CASSLARAGMDEQFF. The DNA for the CDR3 is TGCGCCAGCAGCTTGGCTAGGGCGGGGATGGATGAGCAGTTCTTC.

This clone was seen once. The chain couples TRBV7-9 to TRBJ2-2; 8 positions agree with TRBD1. CDR1 and CDR2 (germline): SEHNR, FQNEAQ (reference sequence). Trimming at V came to 5 bases and at J to 6 bases, leaving 5 bases not matched to a gene. The CDR3 totals 14 residues. CDR3 bases: TGTGCCAGCAGCGTTGACAGGGGACCCGGGGAGCTGTTTTTT. Amino acid sequence: CASSVDRGPGELFF.

The rearrangement links TRBV7-9 to TRBJ2-6, with 9 positions matching TRBD1. With V trimmed by 5 bases and J by 2 bases, 10 bases remained unmatched. Looked up from germline, CDR1 is SEHNR and CDR2 is FQNEAQ (reference sequence). The CDR3 extends over 18 amino acids. CDR3 in DNA: TGTGCCAGCAGCGGGGGACAGGGATCTTTCACTGGGGCCAACGTCCTGACTTTC. This translates into CASSGGQGSFTGANVLTF.

This rearrangement joins TRBV7-3 to TRBJ2-3, with D perhaps TRBD1 or TRBD2 (6 bases each). This CDR3 region has 15 residues. Trimming cost V 5 bases and J 2 bases, with 14 bases left between them. Germline-derived CDR1 and CDR2 are SGHTA and FQGTGA. The CDR3 spells CASSRDSGATDTQYF. In DNA, the CDR3 is TGTGCCAGCAGCCGGGACTCGGGGGCCACAGATACGCAGTATTTT.

This clone was observed a handful of times. The rearrangement joins TRBV3-1 (or the pseudogene TRBV3-2) to TRBJ1-2; a weak D match, TRBD1 (5 bases). Germline V CDR1 and CDR2: LGHDT, YNNKEL (reference sequence). The CDR3 has 15 amino acids. Trimming shortened V by 8 bases and J by 3 bases, and 19 bases separated the two germline ends. The CDR3 DNA follows: TGTGCCAGCTGGCCGCGGGGAGGGGTGGACTATGGCTACACCTTC. Encoded protein: CASWPRGGVDYGYTF.

This rearrangement joins TRBV7-9 to TRBJ2-3; perhaps TRBD1 as D (5 bases). CDR3 length: 10 amino acids. Trimming took 6 bases from V and 12 from J, leaving 10 bases between them. Per the germline V gene, CDR1 is SEHNR and CDR2 is FQNEAQ (reference sequence). The CDR3 nucleotides are TGTGCCAGCAGTCGGACAAAACAGTATTTT. This encodes CASSRTKQYF.

The CDR3 spells CASSLAARGNTEAFF. The DNA of the CDR3 is TGTGCCAGCAGCTTGGCCGCAAGGGGGAACACTGAAGCTTTCTTT. This chain uses TRBV5-5 with TRBJ1-1, with D possibly TRBD1 on 5 matching bases. Trimming pared 0 bases from V and 1 base from J, leaving 10 bases between. There are 15 residues in the CDR3. In germline, CDR1 is SGHKS, CDR2 YYEKEE (reference sequence).

V usage is TRBV6-5 and J usage is TRBJ2-4, with D perhaps matching TRBD2 (7 bases). This CDR3 is 12 amino acids long. Trimming cost V 7 bases and J 9 bases, with 13 bases left between them. Germline V CDR1 and CDR2: MNHEY, SVGAGI. CDR3 sequence: CASNIGGGIQYF. The CDR3 bases are TGTGCCAGCAATATAGGGGGGGGCATTCAGTACTTC.

The chain combines TRBV11-2 with TRBJ1-2, with D unclear. Germline loops: CDR1 SGHAT, CDR2 FQNNGV. There are 17 residues in the CDR3. V was cut by 1 base and J by 0 bases, with 15 bases left in between. This chain's CDR3 is CASSLGHSTFANYGYTF. CDR3 nucleotide sequence: TGTGCCAGCAGCTTAGGGCACTCCACCTTCGCTAACTATGGCTACACCTTC.

V usage is TRBV19 and J usage is TRBJ2-2; D call uncertain. V was cut by 3 bases and J by 6 bases, with 8 bases left in between. Germline V lookup: CDR1 LNHDA, CDR2 SQIVND (reference sequence). The CDR3 covers 13 residues. The CDR3 DNA is TGTGCCAGTAGTATCACCGGCCCCGGGGAGCTGTTTTTT. Protein sequence: CASSITGPGELFF.

The chain links TRBV15 to TRBJ2-1; 9 bases are a match to TRBD1. The CDR3 totals 16 residues. Germline trimming cut 0 bases from V and 7 bases from J; bases unmatched to any gene: 7. In germline, CDR1 is LNHNV, CDR2 YYDKDF (reference sequence). The CDR3 DNA follows: TGTGCCACCAGCAGAGAAGCCGGGACAGGGTGGAATGAGCAGTTCTTC. As protein: CATSREAGTGWNEQFF.

The chain links TRBV6-5 to TRBJ1-4; perhaps TRBD1 as D (5 bases). CDR1 is MNHEY, CDR2 SVGAGI, per germline. The CDR3 has 13 residues. CDR3 region: CAGGDATDEKLFF. CDR3 DNA: TGTGCAGGAGGGGATGCTACAGATGAAAAACTGTTTTTT.

This sequence joins TRBV6-2 or TRBV6-3 and TRBJ1-5; no clear D gene. CDR3 length equals 12 residues. Looked up from germline, CDR1 is MNHEY and CDR2 is SVGEGT. Between the trimmed V and J ends, which lost 6 bases and 7 bases, there was a span of 10 bases. Here the CDR3 DNA reads TGTGCCAGCAGCGTAATTCCACAGCCCCAGCATTTT. It translates to CASSVIPQPQHF.

This clone was seen only once. This chain uses TRBV3-1 (or the pseudogene TRBV3-2) with TRBJ2-7; possibly TRBD1 for D (6 bases). Germline V CDR1 and CDR2: LGHDT, YNNKEL (reference sequence). The ends were cut back, 2 bases at V and 6 bases at J, with 14 bases in the middle. The CDR3 sequence is 14 residues long. DNA of the CDR3: TGTGCCAGCAGCCAAATTACAGGGACGGGCGAGCAGTACTTC. It encodes CASSQITGTGEQYF.

This clone has just a few counts. The J gene is TRBJ2-5, the V gene TRBV6-2 or TRBV6-3; possibly TRBD2 for D (7 bases). V was clipped by 6 bases and J by 5 bases, with 22 bases between them. The CDR3 is 16 amino acids. In germline, CDR1 is MNHEY, CDR2 SVGEGT. The CDR3 nucleotides read TGTGCCAGCAGCTCAGAAGGGGGGGGCGCAAGGGAGACCCAGTACTTC. As protein: CASSSEGGGARETQYF.

This clone was found once. J is TRBJ2-2 and V is TRBV7-3, with unresolved D. Germline V lookup: CDR1 SGHTA, CDR2 FQGTGA. The germline V and J ends were trimmed by 1 base and 1 base, with 7 bases remaining between them. The CDR3 has 15 residues. The CDR3 region is CASSLNGENTGELFF. CDR3 nucleotides: TGTGCCAGCAGCTTAAACGGAGAGAACACCGGGGAGCTGTTTTTT.

The chain recombines TRBV7-2 with TRBJ2-3; weak D call: TRBD2 (6 bases). The CDR3 spans 13 residues. V was pared by 2 bases and J by 6 bases, with 9 bases between. CDR1 and CDR2 from the germline V gene are SGHTA and FQGNSA. CDR3 residues: CASSLSAGDTQYF. In DNA form, the CDR3 reads TGTGCCAGCAGCTTAAGTGCGGGGGATACGCAGTATTTT.

The chain recombines TRBV5-1 with TRBJ2-3; possibly TRBD1 for D (6 bases). This CDR3 is 16 amino acids long. Germline CDR1 and CDR2: SGHRS and YFSETQ. V gave up 4 bases and J gave up 0 bases, with 15 bases separating them. The CDR3 DNA reads TGCGCCAGCAGCCCCCGGGACATAGCTAGCACAGATACGCAGTATTTT. Encoded protein: CASSPRDIASTDTQYF.

This chain joins TRBV4-1 and TRBJ2-2; 7 bases line up with TRBD1. The CDR3 is made up of 13 amino acids. V lost 3 bases, J lost 5 bases, and 0 bases stayed unmatched. Germline V gene lookup returns CDR1 MGHRA and CDR2 YSYEKL. The CDR3 protein is CASSQDRTGELFF. The CDR3 DNA follows: TGCGCCAGCAGCCAGGACAGGACCGGGGAGCTGTTTTTT.